The clone carrying this T cell receptor beta chain appeared a few times. These data come from a study of cytomegalovirus exposure and HLA in healthy donors. As for the study in general: Among about 179 million T cells, an earlier analysis found roughly 120 million unique TCR beta sequences.

The PCR had 60 Vbeta and 13 Jbeta primers. Data came from immunoSEQ multiplex PCR; TCRdb stores just in-frame clones and leaves some out. The table shows some 100,000 clones, with about 72% occurring only once. Germline V gene data show CDR1 as SGHTA and CDR2 as FQGNSA. This CDR3 has 13 amino acids. V gave up 1 base and J gave up 6 bases, with 10 bases separating them. The receptor was derived from a man aged 50 or older in good health and CMV-seropositive. The material sequenced was PBMCs. V is TRBV7-2 and J is TRBJ2-7, with TRBD2 as a possible D gene (5 bases). The CDR3 loop reads CASSLERTGEQYF. The DNA for the CDR3 is TGTGCCAGCAGCTTAGAACGGACTGGCGAGCAGTACTTC.